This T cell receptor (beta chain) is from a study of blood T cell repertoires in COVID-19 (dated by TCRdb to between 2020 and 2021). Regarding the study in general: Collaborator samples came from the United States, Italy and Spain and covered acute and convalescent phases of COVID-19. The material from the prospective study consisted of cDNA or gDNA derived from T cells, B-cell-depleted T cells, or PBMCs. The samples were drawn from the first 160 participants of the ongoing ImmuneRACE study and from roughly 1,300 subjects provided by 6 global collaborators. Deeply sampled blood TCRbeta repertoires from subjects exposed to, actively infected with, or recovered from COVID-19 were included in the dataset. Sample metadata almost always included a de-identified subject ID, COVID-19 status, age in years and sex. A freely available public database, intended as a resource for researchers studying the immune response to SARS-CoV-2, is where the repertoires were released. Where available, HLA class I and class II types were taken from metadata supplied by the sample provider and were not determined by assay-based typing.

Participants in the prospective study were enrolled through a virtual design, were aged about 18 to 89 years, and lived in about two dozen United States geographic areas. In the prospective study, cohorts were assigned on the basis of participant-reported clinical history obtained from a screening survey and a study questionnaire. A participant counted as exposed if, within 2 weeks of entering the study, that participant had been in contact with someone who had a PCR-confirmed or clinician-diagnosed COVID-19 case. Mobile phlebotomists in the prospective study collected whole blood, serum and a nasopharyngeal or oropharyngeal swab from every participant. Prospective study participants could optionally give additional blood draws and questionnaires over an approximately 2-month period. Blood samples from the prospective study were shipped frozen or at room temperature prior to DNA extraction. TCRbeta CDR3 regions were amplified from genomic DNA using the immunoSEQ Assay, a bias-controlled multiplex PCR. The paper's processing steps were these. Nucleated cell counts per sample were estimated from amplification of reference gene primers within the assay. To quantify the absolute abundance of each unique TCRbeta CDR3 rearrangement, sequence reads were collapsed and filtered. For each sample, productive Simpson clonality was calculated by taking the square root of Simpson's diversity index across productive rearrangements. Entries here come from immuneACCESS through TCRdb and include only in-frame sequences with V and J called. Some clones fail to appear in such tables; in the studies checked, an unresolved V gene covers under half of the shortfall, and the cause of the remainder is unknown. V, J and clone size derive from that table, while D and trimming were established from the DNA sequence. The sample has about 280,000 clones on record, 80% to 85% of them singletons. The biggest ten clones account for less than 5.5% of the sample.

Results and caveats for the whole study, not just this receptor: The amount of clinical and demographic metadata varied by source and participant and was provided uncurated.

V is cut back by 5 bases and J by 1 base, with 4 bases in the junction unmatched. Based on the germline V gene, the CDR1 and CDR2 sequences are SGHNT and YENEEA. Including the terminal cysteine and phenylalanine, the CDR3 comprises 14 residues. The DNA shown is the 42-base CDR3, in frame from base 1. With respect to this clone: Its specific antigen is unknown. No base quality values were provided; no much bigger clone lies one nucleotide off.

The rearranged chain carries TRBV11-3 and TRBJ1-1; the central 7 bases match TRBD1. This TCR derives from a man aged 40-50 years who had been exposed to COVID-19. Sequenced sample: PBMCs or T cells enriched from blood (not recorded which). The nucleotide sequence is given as TGTGCCAGCAGCCCGGGACAGCAGAACACTGAAGCTTTCTTT. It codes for CASSPGQQNTEAFF.